Listed below are T cell receptor beta chains from one sample, sequenced in a study of T-cell reconstitution after alpha-beta-depleted transplantation in children. TCRdb re-called the PCR reads with MiXCR, one entry per CDR3 protein. This repertoire shows around 500,000 distinct CDR3 sequences, under 15% found once; its top ten account for around 6.1%. Sequenced material: PBMCs from the stem cell graft donor, taken from the stem cell graft. These receptors were collected from a human donor who donated a stem cell graft to a child with combined immunodeficiency. Both conserved end residues are part of each CDR3. Each record gives: J gene, clone size, CDR3 length, V gene, D gene, CDR3 protein, CDR3 DNA. The D gene is left open where the match is weak. Expanded clones get a size class; other rows say once, few or many, or leave the size out.

TRBJ2-4,few,16,TRBV7-2,TRBD1,CASSPQGLLAKNIQYF,TGTGCCAGCAGCCCACAGGGGCTGTTAGCCAAAAACATTCAGTACTTC
TRBJ2-4,few,15,TRBV12-3/TRBV12-4,.,CASRSGDIAKNIQYF,TGTGCCAGCAGATCCGGGGATATAGCCAAAAACATTCAGTACTTC
TRBJ2-1,.,15,TRBV4-1,.,CASSQSGFGYNEQFF,TGCGCCAGCAGCCAGAGTGGGTTCGGCTACAATGAGCAGTTCTTC
TRBJ2-2,.,16,TRBV11-3,TRBD1,CASSPRDRGHTGELFF,TGTGCCAGCAGCCCACGGGACAGGGGGCACACCGGGGAGCTGTTTTTT
TRBJ2-1,many,12,TRBV25-1,.,CASRQGYNEQFF,TGTGCCAGCAGACAGGGTTACAATGAGCAGTTCTTC
TRBJ2-2,few,14,TRBV6-2/TRBV6-3,.,CASSRVTNTGELFF,TGTGCCAGCAGTCGAGTAACGAACACCGGGGAGCTGTTTTTT
TRBJ2-3,few,14,TRBV29-1,.,CSVLVRASTDTQYF,TGCAGCGTGCTTGTCCGCGCTAGCACAGATACGCAGTATTTT
TRBJ2-3,many,18,TRBV7-9,.,CASSLPRGGTTSTDTQYF,TGTGCCAGCAGCTTACCTAGGGGGGGAACAACCAGCACAGATACGCAGTATTTT
TRBJ2-1,many,13,TRBV2,.,CASSASQGFEQFF,TGTGCCAGCAGTGCTTCTCAGGGGTTTGAGCAGTTCTTC
TRBJ2-1,.,11,TRBV6-2/TRBV6-3,.,CASRRGAEQFF,TGTGCCAGTCGGAGGGGGGCTGAGCAGTTCTTC
TRBJ1-4,.,15,TRBV4-1,.,CASSQEWQGNEKLFF,TGCGCCAGCAGCCAAGAGTGGCAGGGGAATGAAAAACTGTTTTTT
TRBJ2-3,many,15,TRBV7-3,TRBD2,CASSLTSGESDTQYF,TGTGCCAGCAGCTTAACGAGCGGGGAGTCAGATACGCAGTATTTT
TRBJ2-1,few,19,TRBV9,TRBD2,CASSVAGLAGGGTYNEQFF,TGTGCCAGCAGCGTGGCGGGGCTAGCGGGAGGTGGAACTTACAATGAGCAGTTCTTC
TRBJ1-1,.,14,TRBV20-1,.,CSARDLSGTNKAFF,TGCAGTGCTAGAGATCTCTCGGGGACAAATAAAGCTTTCTTT
TRBJ2-7,.,16,TRBV7-8,TRBD2,CASSLRTSGIPYEQYF,TGTGCCAGCAGCTTGAGAACTAGCGGGATTCCCTACGAGCAGTACTTC
TRBJ2-2,many,12,TRBV7-2,.,CASREVPGELFF,TGTGCCAGCAGAGAAGTCCCCGGGGAGCTGTTTTTT
TRBJ2-3,.,16,TRBV5-4,.,CASKGKAGIFTDTQYF,TGTGCCAGCAAGGGGAAGGCTGGGATTTTCACAGATACGCAGTATTTT
TRBJ2-1,many,14,TRBV6-1,.,CASRHQPSGNEQFF,TGTGCCAGCAGACACCAACCGTCCGGTAATGAGCAGTTCTTC
TRBJ1-1,many,11,TRBV29-1,.,CSALLGGRAFF,TGCAGCGCCCTCTTAGGAGGTAGAGCTTTCTTT
TRBJ2-1,once,13,TRBV4-1,.,CASSPGIGYEQFF,TGCGCCAGCAGCCCGGGGATTGGGTATGAGCAGTTCTTC
TRBJ1-1,.,15,TRBV12-3/TRBV12-4,TRBD1,CASSLTGGVSTEALF,TGTGCCAGCAGCCTGACAGGGGGCGTAAGCACTGAAGCTTTGTTT
TRBJ2-7,.,15,TRBV7-9,.,CASSPRRGFIYEQYF,TGTGCCAGCAGCCCAAGGAGGGGTTTTATCTACGAGCAGTACTTC
TRBJ2-7,few,15,TRBV24-1,TRBD1,CATSDTGTGGSEQYF,TGTGCCACCAGTGATACCGGGACAGGGGGCAGCGAGCAGTACTTC
TRBJ2-5,few,15,TRBV5-5,TRBD1,CASSSDRGGRETQYF,TGTGCCAGCAGCTCGGACAGGGGAGGTAGAGAGACCCAGTACTTC
TRBJ2-5,.,14,TRBV9,.,CASSVDRTEETQYF,TGTGCCAGCAGCGTAGACCGGACGGAAGAGACCCAGTACTTC
TRBJ1-1,.,18,TRBV12-3/TRBV12-4,TRBD1,CASSPLTGTVPRNTEAFF,TGTGCCAGCAGTCCGTTGACCGGGACAGTTCCTAGGAACACTGAAGCTTTCTTT
TRBJ2-7,.,15,TRBV5-1,.,CASSSAGGNSYEQYF,TGCGCCAGCAGCTCCGCAGGGGGGAACTCCTACGAGCAGTACTTC
TRBJ2-5,.,15,TRBV6-1,TRBD1,CASSEVDRGSETQYF,TGTGCCAGCAGTGAAGTTGACAGGGGATCGGAGACCCAGTACTTC
TRBJ2-7,few,15,TRBV27,TRBD1,CASSFMQGALYEQYF,TGTGCCAGCAGTTTTATGCAGGGGGCCTTGTACGAGCAGTACTTC
TRBJ1-2,few,11,TRBV30,.,CAWSLTSGYTF,TGTGCCTGGAGCTTGACGAGTGGCTACACCTTC
TRBJ2-5,many,16,TRBV11-1,TRBD1,CASSLGPGQGAETQYF,TGTGCCAGCAGCTTAGGGCCCGGACAGGGGGCTGAGACCCAGTACTTC
TRBJ2-1,many,16,TRBV27,TRBD2,CASSFLAGTSYNEQFF,TGTGCCAGCAGTTTCCTAGCGGGGACCTCCTACAATGAGCAGTTCTTC
TRBJ1-2,.,13,TRBV20-1,.,CSARDPQGDGYTF,TGCAGTGCTAGAGATCCGCAGGGAGATGGCTACACCTTC
TRBJ2-7,.,15,TRBV12-3/TRBV12-4,TRBD2,CASKLSGSGTYEQYF,TGTGCCAGCAAACTTAGCGGGAGCGGTACCTACGAGCAGTACTTC
TRBJ2-1,few,15,TRBV6-2/TRBV6-3,.,CASTHDRWAYNEQFF,TGTGCCAGCACACACGACAGGTGGGCCTACAATGAGCAGTTCTTC
TRBJ2-1,many,15,TRBV7-9,.,CASSLYQGFYNEQFF,TGTGCCAGCAGCTTATATCAGGGATTTTACAATGAGCAGTTCTTC
TRBJ1-1,.,14,TRBV12-3/TRBV12-4,.,CASSLSRLGTEAFF,TGTGCCAGCAGTTTATCCAGGTTGGGCACTGAAGCTTTCTTT
TRBJ2-7,many,15,TRBV10-3,TRBD1,CAISETGTGSYEQYF,TGTGCCATCAGTGAGACTGGGACAGGGAGCTACGAGCAGTACTTC
TRBJ2-7,few,15,TRBV6-2/TRBV6-3,.,CASSSGTRLHYEQYF,TGTGCCAGCAGTTCCGGGACACGCCTGCACTACGAGCAGTACTTC
TRBJ2-1,few,16,TRBV2,.,CASSEWVRGDYNEQFF,TGTGCCAGCAGTGAATGGGTCAGGGGCGACTACAATGAGCAGTTCTTC
TRBJ2-1,.,14,TRBV29-1,.,CSVGGTGVYNEQFF,TGCAGCGTCGGAGGGACTGGGGTCTACAATGAGCAGTTCTTC